These 17 T cell receptor beta chains originate from one sample sequenced in a study of blood T cells in healthy people across ages (dated by TCRdb to the mid-2010s). The method was 5' RACE. The sample was run on an Illumina HiSeq 2500. The second PCR ran for roughly 7 to 11 cycles and used a J-beta primer mix along with a sample-barcoded 5' primer. The public sequencing data were trimmed at Q25 with fastp and processed into clonotypes with MiXCR by TCRdb, which kept only in-frame beta chains. Rows matching on CDR3 protein sequence are summarized as one entry with the most common DNA and genes. This sample lists 650,000 to 1,000,000 distinct CDR3 sequences; 36% were detected once. 10% to 15% of the sample is in the top ten clones. Sequencing input: blood. The receptors derive from a man aged 18 to 30 in good health.

This clonotype was recorded a few times. CDR3 DNA: TGCGCCAGCAGCCGTGGTAATTCGGCCCCCTATGGCTACACCTTC. This sequence encodes CASSRGNSAPYGYTF. This chain uses TRBV5-1 with TRBJ1-2; no definite D call. Between the trimmed V and J ends, which lost 4 bases and 4 bases, there was a span of 17 bases. Germline V gene sequence: CDR1 SGHRS, CDR2 YFSETQ. The CDR3 consists of 15 residues.

This clonotype was detected many times. The V call is TRBV11-2, the J call TRBJ2-5; 10 positions match TRBD2. V lost 4 bases, J lost 5 bases, and 7 bases stayed unmatched. Germline values: CDR1 SGHAT, CDR2 FQNNGV. The CDR3 has 15 amino acids. Here the CDR3 reads CASSSSGGLRETQYF. CDR3 nucleotides: TGTGCCAGCAGCTCTAGCGGGGGCTTACGGGAGACCCAGTACTTC.

The chain uses TRBV28 and TRBJ2-6; D is unclear. Germline CDR1 MDHEN, CDR2 SYDVKM. CDR3 size: 13 residues. In DNA form, the CDR3 reads TGTTCAAGCTACGATTCTGGGGCCAACGTCCTGACTTTC. Amino acids: CSSYDSGANVLTF.

V is TRBV2 and J is TRBJ2-7; D is tentatively TRBD1 or TRBD2 (5 bases each). Per the germline V gene, CDR1 is SNHLY and CDR2 is FYNNEI. The CDR3 is made up of 13 amino acids. The V end was cut by 6 bases, the J end by 2 bases, with 11 bases between. Here the CDR3 DNA reads TGTGCCAGCAGCCGGGGCATCCCCTACGAGCAGTACTTC. Residues: CASSRGIPYEQYF. Looking up the rest from reference TRBV2 and TRBJ2-7 gives the full variable domain: EPEVTQTPSHQVTQMGQEVILRCVPISNHLYFYWYRQILGQKVEFLVSFYNNEISEKSEIFDDQFSVERPDGSNFTLKIRSTKLEDSAMYFCASSRGIPYEQYFGPGTRLTVT.

This chain uses TRBV2 with TRBJ1-2, with D possibly matching TRBD1 (6 bases). This CDR3 comprises 16 residues. Trimming removed 6 bases at V and 7 bases at J, with 24 bases between. The germline gives CDR1 SNHLY, CDR2 FYNNEI. The CDR3 DNA reads as TGTGCCAGCAGGGCGACCACAGGGAAAGGGTTCCCTGGCTACACCTTC. This encodes CASRATTGKGFPGYTF.

This chain connects TRBV5-4 to TRBJ2-1; 13 bases match TRBD2. Germline values: CDR1 SGHNT, CDR2 YYREEE (reference sequence). The CDR3 is 16 amino acids. Trimming took 4 bases from V and 0 from J; bases not matched to a gene: 1. CDR3 DNA: TGTGCCAGCAGCGGGACTAGCGGGGCCTCCTACAATGAGCAGTTCTTC. This gives the protein CASSGTSGASYNEQFF.

This clonotype was seen only a few times. The rearrangement joins TRBV5-1 to TRBJ2-7; 9 positions match TRBD1. Germline V gene lookup returns CDR1 SGHRS and CDR2 YFSETQ. The CDR3 consists of 14 residues. The V segment lost 4 bases and the J segment 3 bases; nucleotides outside the gene matches: 5. CDR3 DNA: TGCGCCAGCAGCGCCGGGACAGGGAACTACGAGCAGTACTTC. Translated, it gives CASSAGTGNYEQYF.

This clonotype was observed a few times. This sequence joins TRBV6-4 and TRBJ2-3; 11 bases agree with TRBD2. The CDR3 sequence is 15 residues long. CDR1 is MRHNA, CDR2 SNTAGT, per germline. The junction had 4 bases not matched to a gene; V was cut back by 3 bases and J by 5 bases. CDR3 loop: CASSEGTSGGDTQYF. The DNA for the CDR3 is TGTGCCAGCAGTGAGGGGACTAGCGGCGGAGATACGCAGTATTTT.

The J gene is TRBJ1-1, the V gene TRBV12-3 or TRBV12-4; D is undetermined. The CDR3 is made up of 12 amino acids. Trimming left V 8 bases short and J 4 bases short, with 11 bases between. Here the CDR3 reads CASQIGSTEAFF. DNA of the CDR3: TGTGCCAGCCAAATAGGGAGCACTGAAGCTTTCTTT.

V is TRBV12-3 or TRBV12-4 and J is TRBJ2-3; maybe TRBD2 (6 bases). V was shortened by 3 bases and J by 2 bases, with 12 bases between the two germline ends. The CDR3 length is 15 residues. CDR3 amino acids: CASSFRGDLTDTQYF. CDR3 DNA: TGTGCCAGCAGTTTTCGCGGGGACCTCACAGATACGCAGTATTTT.

The V gene is TRBV20-1, the J gene TRBJ2-5; D not resolved. The V and J ends lost 4 bases and 5 bases respectively, with 8 bases between them. Germline loops: CDR1 DFQATT, CDR2 SNEGSKA (reference sequence). The CDR3 consists of 11 residues. The DNA of the CDR3 is TGCAGTGCTACCTTTGGGGAGACCCAGTACTTC. It yields the protein CSATFGETQYF.

The genes are TRBV18 and TRBJ2-2; no firm D call. The germline gives CDR1 KGHSH, CDR2 LQKENI. V was shortened by 0 bases and J by 0 bases, with 8 bases between the two germline ends. The CDR3 spans 16 residues. The CDR3 DNA follows: TGTGCCAGCTCACCACCGTACAGATCGAACACCGGGGAGCTGTTTTTT. Residues: CASSPPYRSNTGELFF.

This clonotype was detected a few times. This chain uses TRBV5-1 with TRBJ1-1, with TRBD1 matching over 7 bases. The CDR3 spans 17 residues. Germline V lookup: CDR1 SGHRS, CDR2 YFSETQ. The ends lost 4 bases at V and 3 bases at J; junction bases unmatched: 15. CDR3 in amino acids: CASSQGQDDYGDTEAFF. DNA for the CDR3: TGCGCCAGCAGCCAAGGACAGGATGACTATGGGGACACTGAAGCTTTCTTT.

Here the CDR3 reads CASSFTTGTNTEAFF. DNA of the CDR3: TGCGCCAGCAGCTTTACGACAGGGACGAACACTGAAGCTTTCTTT. The J gene is TRBJ1-1, the V gene TRBV5-1, with 7 bases identical to TRBD1. The V gene's germline CDR1 is SGHRS and CDR2 YFSETQ. This CDR3 region has 15 residues. V lost 2 bases and J lost 1; bases outside the gene matches: 5.

In this sample, this clonotype turned up once. The chain has TRBV4-3 and TRBJ1-2, with a possible D match to TRBD1 (5 bases). The V gene lost 0 bases and the J gene lost 1 base, with 12 bases spanning the gap. Germline V CDR1 and CDR2: LGHNA, YSLEER. This CDR3 has 16 amino acids. This CDR3 reads CASSQDNLGLNYGYTF. CDR3 nucleotide sequence: TGCGCCAGCAGCCAAGATAACCTGGGACTTAACTATGGCTACACCTTC.

J is TRBJ2-3 and V is TRBV5-1; the D is unclear. This CDR3 is 14 amino acids long. Germline loops: CDR1 SGHRS, CDR2 YFSETQ. V was pared by 0 bases and J by 1 base, with 6 bases between. The CDR3 nucleotides read TGCGCCAGCAGCTTGGAGGGCTGCACAGATACGCAGTATTTT. Amino acids: CASSLEGCTDTQYF. Together with reference TRBV5-1 and TRBJ2-3, the CDR3 gives the full variable domain: KAGVTQTPRYLIKTRGQQVTLSCSPISGHRSVSWYQQTPGQGLQFLFEYFSETQRNKGNFPGRFSGRQFSNSRSEMNVSTLELGDSALYLCASSLEGCTDTQYFGPGTRLTVL.

Turning to this clonotype: The junction and the germline gene differ at one end; a read error may be behind it. The chain links TRBV7-3 to TRBJ1-1; D unresolved. The CDR3 sequence is 10 residues long. CDR1 is SGHTA, CDR2 FQGTGA, per germline. The chain's CDR3 is CASRDTDAFF. CDR3 nucleotide sequence: TGTGCCAGCAGAGACACTGACGCTTTCTTT. Variable domain in full (rest from reference TRBV7-3 and TRBJ1-1): GAGVSQTPSNKVTEKGKYVELRCDPISGHTALYWYRQSLGQGPEFLIYFQGTGAADDSGLPNDRFFAVRPEGSVSTLKIQRTERGDSAVYLCASRDTDAFFGQGTRLTVV.